The 28 T cell receptor beta chains given below trace back to one sample, sequenced in a study of blood T cell repertoires in COVID-19. Generated by immunoSEQ multiplex PCR, the TCRdb table keeps only in-frame clones and is missing some. The sample holds 150,000 to 200,000 clones; about 85% are singletons and the top ten take around 6.2%. Sample: PBMCs or T cells enriched from blood (not recorded which). All receptors come from a middle-aged man who had recovered from COVID-19.

About this clone itself: Compared with germline, one end of the junction differs, possibly owing to a read error. The V call is TRBV5-1, the J call TRBJ1-1; TRBD1 matches at 9 bases. Germline CDR1 is SGHRS and CDR2 is YFSETQ. The CDR3 consists of 16 residues. Written as DNA, the CDR3 is TGCGCCAGCAGCCCCCGGACAGGGGAGGGCAACAGTGAAGCTTTCTTT. Its translation: CASSPRTGEGNSEAFF.

The rearrangement links TRBV7-8 to TRBJ2-7, with D maybe TRBD2 (5 bases). Germline CDR1 and CDR2: SGHVS and FQNEAQ. This CDR3 has 13 amino acids. Trimming stripped 5 bases from V and 4 bases from J, with 12 bases between. CDR3 bases: TGTGCCAGCAGCCGGGGTCAGTATTACGAGCAGTACTTC. This translates into CASSRGQYYEQYF.

This clone was counted a single time. This chain joins TRBV5-6 and TRBJ1-2, with 10 bases matching TRBD1. This CDR3 is built from 13 residues. V dropped 3 bases and J dropped 12; count of bases not matched to a gene: 8. Germline V CDR1 and CDR2: SGHDT, YYEEEE. CDR3 in amino acids: CASSSTGTGDNTF. For the CDR3, the DNA is TGTGCCAGCAGCTCAACCGGGACAGGGGACAACACCTTC.

The CDR3 bases are TGTGCCACCAGTGACCACCTTAAGCGGGGGGGCCGGAATGAGCAGTTCTTC. This codes for CATSDHLKRGGRNEQFF. This chain links TRBV24-1 with TRBJ2-1; 10 nucleotides line up with TRBD2. This CDR3 is built from 17 residues. V shed 4 bases and J 7 bases; nucleotides not matched to a gene: 12. Germline V gene sequence: CDR1 KGHDR, CDR2 SFDVKD.

The genes are TRBV9 and TRBJ1-1; D is undetermined. The V end was cut by 2 bases, the J end by 1 base, with 3 bases between. This CDR3 has 12 residues. The germline V gene encodes CDR1 SGDLS and CDR2 YYNGEE. The CDR3, as DNA: TGTGCCAGCAGCGTCTCGAACACTGAAGCTTTCTTT. Its protein is CASSVSNTEAFF. The full variable domain, rest sourced from reference TRBV9 and TRBJ1-1, is DSGVTQTPKHLITATGQRVTLRCSPRSGDLSVYWYQQSLDQGLQFLIQYYNGEERAKGNILERFSAQQFPDLHSELNLSSLELGDSALYFCASSVSNTEAFFGQGTRLTVV.

This rearrangement joins TRBV4-1 to TRBJ2-3; 7 nucleotides agree with TRBD2. Germline CDR1 reads MGHRA; CDR2 reads YSYEKL. V lost 0 bases to trimming and J lost 2 bases; unmatched junction nucleotides: 5. CDR3 length: 16 amino acids. CDR3 sequence: CASSQDRGLLTDTQYF. CDR3 coding DNA: TGCGCCAGCAGCCAAGATCGGGGACTACTCACAGATACGCAGTATTTT.

The chain joins TRBV5-4 to TRBJ2-5; D remains unclear. The CDR3 has 12 residues. CDR1 SGHNT and CDR2 YYREEE come from the germline V gene (reference sequence). V lost 1 base, J lost 2 bases, and 3 bases lay in between. This CDR3 is CASSLIQETQYF. The DNA for the CDR3 is TGTGCCAGCAGCTTGATACAAGAGACCCAGTACTTC.

The chain employs TRBV4-1 and TRBJ1-2; no definite D call. In germline, CDR1 is MGHRA, CDR2 YSYEKL. This CDR3 is built from 13 residues. Trimming left V 1 base short and J 5 bases short, with 8 bases between. The CDR3 DNA reads as TGCGCCAGCAGCCAAGTTTCCCCGTATGGCTACACCTTC. Residues: CASSQVSPYGYTF.

The CDR3 DNA follows: TGTGCCACCGCCGGACTAGCGGTAGCATACGAGCAGTACTTC. Protein sequence: CATAGLAVAYEQYF. This rearrangement joins TRBV25-1 to TRBJ2-7; 10 bases fit TRBD2. The junction had 10 bases not matched to a gene; V was cut back by 10 bases and J by 4 bases. Germline values: CDR1 MGHDK, CDR2 SYGVNS. The CDR3 has 14 amino acids.

The chain combines TRBV4-1 with TRBJ2-7; TRBD2 aligns across 9 bases. Germline loops: CDR1 MGHRA, CDR2 YSYEKL. V lost 3 bases, J lost 5 bases, and 8 bases stayed unmatched. The CDR3 sequence is 15 residues long. The CDR3, as DNA: TGCGCCAGCAGCCAGGCGGGGGGGTCCCCAAACGAGCAGTACTTC. It yields the protein CASSQAGGSPNEQYF.

The count of this clone is one. This chain connects TRBV4-1 to TRBJ1-1; D is unresolved. This CDR3 is 17 amino acids long. Trimming shortened V by 4 bases and J by 0 bases, and 18 bases separated the two germline ends. Germline lookup yields CDR1 MGHRA and CDR2 YSYEKL. The CDR3 DNA reads as TGCGCCAGCAGCCCAAGCGAGGGAGGGAGCATGAACACTGAAGCTTTCTTT. Its protein is CASSPSEGGSMNTEAFF.

This clone was recorded a few times. In nucleotides, the CDR3 is TGTGCCAGCAGCTTAGGGCAGGAGAACACCGGGGAGCTGTTTTTT. It translates to CASSLGQENTGELFF. The chain recombines TRBV13 with TRBJ2-2; D gene unclear. Looked up from germline, CDR1 is PRHDT and CDR2 is FYEKMQ (reference sequence). This CDR3 has 15 residues. Between the trimmed V and J ends, which lost 0 bases and 1 base, there was a span of 6 bases.

The rearrangement links TRBV19 to TRBJ1-3; TRBD1 agrees at 7 bases. Germline values: CDR1 LNHDA, CDR2 SQIVND (reference sequence). The length of the CDR3 is 14 residues. Unmatched junction bases numbered 7, after V lost 7 bases and J lost 4 bases. As DNA, the CDR3 is TGTGCCAGTACCCTGGACAGGATGGGAAACACCATATATTTT. The encoded protein is CASTLDRMGNTIYF.

This sequence joins TRBV11-2 and TRBJ1-2; 8 nucleotides align to TRBD1. Germline lookup yields CDR1 SGHAT and CDR2 FQNNGV. CDR3 length: 15 residues. Trimming removed 5 bases from V and 4 bases from J; junction bases left unmatched: 9. CDR3 DNA: TGTGCCAGCAGCCCTTCGACAGGGGAGTCCTATGGCTACACCTTC. This sequence encodes CASSPSTGESYGYTF. The full variable domain, with the rest looked up from reference TRBV11-2 and TRBJ1-2, is EAGVAQSPRYKIIEKRQSVAFWCNPISGHATLYWYQQILGQGPKLLIQFQNNGVVDDSQLPKDRFSAERLKGVDSTLKIQPAKLEDSAVYLCASSPSTGESYGYTFGSGTRLTVV.

This sequence joins TRBV6-6 and TRBJ1-5; 8 nucleotides align to TRBD1. The CDR3 sequence is 16 residues long. CDR1 is MNHNY and CDR2 is SVGAGI in the germline V gene (reference sequence). After removal of 2 bases from V and 2 bases from J, the junction contained 5 bases not matched to a gene. This chain's CDR3 is CASSYPTGEGNQPQHF. The CDR3 DNA reads as TGTGCCAGCAGTTACCCGACAGGGGAGGGCAATCAGCCCCAGCATTTT.

This chain uses TRBV24-1 with TRBJ1-2; 7 bases map to TRBD1. Unmatched junction bases numbered 8, after V lost 1 base and J lost 7 bases. Germline V gives CDR1 KGHDR, CDR2 SFDVKD. This CDR3 contains 15 residues. The CDR3 spells CATSDFRRGRGGYTF. The CDR3 DNA reads as TGTGCCACCAGTGATTTTCGGAGGGGGCGAGGTGGCTACACCTTC.

This clone was seen a handful of times. V gene TRBV30 combines with J gene TRBJ1-2; no firm D call. This CDR3 region has 13 residues. Germline-derived CDR1 and CDR2 are GTSNPN and SVGIG (reference sequence). Trimming stripped 6 bases from V and 5 bases from J, with 16 bases between. The CDR3 spells CACPKRREYGYTF. CDR3 DNA sequence: TGTGCCTGCCCAAAAAGGCGGGAGTATGGCTACACCTTC.

This clone has only one observation. The V call is TRBV6-1, the J call TRBJ1-3; a possible D gene is TRBD1 (5 bases). Trimming stripped 0 bases from V and 2 bases from J, with 14 bases between. CDR3 length equals 17 residues. Germline V CDR1 and CDR2: MNHNS, SASEGT. CDR3 DNA: TGTGCCAGCAGTGAAGCGCAGGCAGGGAAGGCTGGAAACACCATATATTTT. It encodes CASSEAQAGKAGNTIYF.

V is TRBV2 and J is TRBJ1-6; maybe TRBD1 (5 bases). This CDR3 has 14 amino acids. With 6 bases removed from V and 1 base from J, the gap between germline ends came to 7 bases. Germline V gene sequence: CDR1 SNHLY, CDR2 FYNNEI. CDR3 protein: CASRAGSYNSPLHF. The CDR3 nucleotides are TGTGCCAGCAGGGCAGGGTCCTATAATTCACCCCTCCACTTT.

The gene calls are TRBV5-1 and TRBJ2-2; 7 bases are shared with TRBD1. Germline V CDR1 and CDR2: SGHRS, YFSETQ. This CDR3 has 16 residues. V was clipped by 2 bases and J by 6 bases; unmatched bases: 10. The chain's CDR3 is CASSLGTGEGSGELFF. Here the CDR3 DNA reads TGCGCCAGCAGCTTAGGAACAGGGGAAGGTTCCGGGGAGCTGTTTTTT.

This sequence joins TRBV30 and TRBJ2-5; possibly TRBD2 for D (5 bases). The germline V gene encodes CDR1 GTSNPN and CDR2 SVGIG (reference sequence). The CDR3 covers 14 residues. With 1 base removed from V and 5 bases from J, the gap between germline ends came to 14 bases. The CDR3 spells CAWSEPSGEETQYF. DNA for the CDR3: TGTGCCTGGAGTGAACCCTCCGGGGAGGAGACCCAGTACTTC.

The chain carries TRBV10-2 and TRBJ2-1, with D maybe TRBD2 (6 bases). Germline V CDR1 and CDR2: WSHSY, SAAADI. The CDR3 has 15 amino acids. Trimming pared 7 bases from V and 0 bases from J, leaving 13 bases between. CDR3 amino acids: CASMEGLFSYNEQFF. CDR3 sequence (DNA): TGCGCCAGCATGGAGGGCCTTTTCTCCTACAATGAGCAGTTCTTC.

V is TRBV27 and J is TRBJ1-1; TRBD1 agrees at 7 bases. The CDR3 is made up of 14 amino acids. The V gene's germline CDR1 is MNHEY and CDR2 SMNVEV (reference sequence). V lost 9 bases, J lost 0 bases, and 7 bases stayed unmatched. The CDR3 nucleotides read TGTGCCAGTTGGGACAGCCTTATGAACACTGAAGCTTTCTTT. Its protein product is CASWDSLMNTEAFF.

CDR3 sequence: CASSRRLTGNTEAFF. In DNA form, the CDR3 reads TGTGCCAGCTCACGACGATTGACGGGAAACACTGAAGCTTTCTTT. The chain is built from TRBV18 and TRBJ1-1; no definite D call. V lost 4 bases to trimming and J lost 2 bases, with 14 bases between them. The CDR3 has 15 amino acids. Germline V gene data show CDR1 as KGHSH and CDR2 as LQKENI.

This chain connects TRBV11-2 to TRBJ2-7, with TRBD2 as a possible D gene (6 bases). The germline V gene has CDR1 SGHAT and CDR2 FQNNGV. This CDR3 region has 14 residues. Trimming left V 5 bases short and J 0 bases short, with 11 bases between. DNA of the CDR3: TGTGCCAGCAGCCCGGGGGAGGTCTCCTACGAGCAGTACTTC. It codes for CASSPGEVSYEQYF.

This clone was counted between two and nine times. This chain uses TRBV7-9 with TRBJ1-6; possibly TRBD1 for D (6 bases). The CDR3 extends over 15 amino acids. Germline loops: CDR1 SEHNR, CDR2 FQNEAQ (reference sequence). The V gene lost 5 bases and the J gene lost 1 base, with 9 bases spanning the gap. The CDR3 spells CASSAQGSYNSPLHF. The CDR3 DNA sequence: TGTGCCAGCAGCGCACAGGGTTCCTATAATTCACCCCTCCACTTT. The whole variable domain, remainder taken from reference TRBV7-9 and TRBJ1-6, is DTGVSQNPRHKITKRGQNVTFRCDPISEHNRLYWYRQTLGQGPEFLTYFQNEAQLEKSRLLSDRFSAERPKGSFSTLEIQRTEQGDSAMYLCASSAQGSYNSPLHFGNGTRLTVT.

The rearrangement links TRBV27 to TRBJ2-1; the match to TRBD2 covers 8 bases. Germline V gene lookup returns CDR1 MNHEY and CDR2 SMNVEV (reference sequence). This CDR3 has 17 residues. Trimming cost V 7 bases and J 4 bases; bases outside gene matches: 15. CDR3 nucleotide sequence: TGTGCCAGCACCCATCGATCATTAGCGGGAAATTACAATGAGCAGTTCTTC. As protein: CASTHRSLAGNYNEQFF.

The CDR3 loop reads CASSKTGTGSYEQYF. As DNA, the CDR3 is TGTGCCAGCAGTAAGACCGGGACAGGGAGCTACGAGCAGTACTTC. J is TRBJ2-7 and V is TRBV27; TRBD1 aligns across 9 bases. The junction had 8 bases not matched to a gene; V was cut back by 5 bases and J by 3 bases. This CDR3 has 15 residues. The V gene's germline CDR1 is MNHEY and CDR2 SMNVEV (reference sequence).